Described below is a single T cell receptor (beta chain) sequence and its context. Its target is not known. RNA, at 0.5 to 1 ug, was reverse transcribed with random hexamers. TCRdb analysed the immunoSEQ multiplex PCR reads with MiXCR anew, one entry per CDR3 protein. This sample has more than 95,000 distinct CDR3 sequences, with about 93% found just once. The sample comes from a study of CD8 T cells in Susac syndrome. For the study at large: When their blood was taken, the Susac syndrome patients had either not yet had any therapy, were taking corticosteroids, or were taking intravenous immunoglobulin alone.

Study observations and caveats: Among active patients and in TEMRA cells, CD8+ clonal expansion in Susac reached its peak.

V dropped 4 bases and J dropped 1 base, with 11 bases sitting between them. The germline V gene encodes CDR1 SEHNR and CDR2 FQNEAQ (reference sequence). The CDR3 is 15 residues long. High-throughput TCR beta sequencing covered peripheral CD8+ and CD4+ T cells. The TEMRA cells underwent FACS enrichment, while the CD8+ and CD4+ T cells underwent negative isolation. The TCR was taken from a human donor with Susac syndrome. The chain joins TRBV7-9 to TRBJ1-5, with D hard to call. Input material: CD8+ T cells from PBMCs. DNA for the CDR3: TGTGCCAGCAGCTCGAGTAGGGCGAGCAATCAGCCCCAGCATTTT. This sequence encodes CASSSSRASNQPQHF.